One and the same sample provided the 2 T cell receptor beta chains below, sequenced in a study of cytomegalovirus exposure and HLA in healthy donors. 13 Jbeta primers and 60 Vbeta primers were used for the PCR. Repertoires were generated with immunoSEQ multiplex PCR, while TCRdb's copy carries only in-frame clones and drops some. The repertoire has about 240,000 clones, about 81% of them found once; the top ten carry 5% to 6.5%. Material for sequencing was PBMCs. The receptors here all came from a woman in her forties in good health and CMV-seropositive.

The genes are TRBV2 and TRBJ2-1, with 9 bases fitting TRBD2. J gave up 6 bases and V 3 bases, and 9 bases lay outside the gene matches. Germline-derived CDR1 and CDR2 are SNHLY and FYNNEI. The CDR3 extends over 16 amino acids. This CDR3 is CASSDDPGLALNEQFF. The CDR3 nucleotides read TGTGCCAGCAGTGACGACCCGGGACTAGCTCTCAATGAGCAGTTCTTC.

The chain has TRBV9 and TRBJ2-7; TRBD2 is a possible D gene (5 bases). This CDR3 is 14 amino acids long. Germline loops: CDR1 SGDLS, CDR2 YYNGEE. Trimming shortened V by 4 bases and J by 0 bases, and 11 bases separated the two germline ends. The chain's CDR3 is CASSLAAGSYEQYF. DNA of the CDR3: TGTGCCAGCAGCCTAGCCGCGGGCTCCTACGAGCAGTACTTC. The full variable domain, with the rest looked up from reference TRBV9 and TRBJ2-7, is DSGVTQTPKHLITATGQRVTLRCSPRSGDLSVYWYQQSLDQGLQFLIQYYNGEERAKGNILERFSAQQFPDLHSELNLSSLELGDSALYFCASSLAAGSYEQYFGPGTRLTVT.